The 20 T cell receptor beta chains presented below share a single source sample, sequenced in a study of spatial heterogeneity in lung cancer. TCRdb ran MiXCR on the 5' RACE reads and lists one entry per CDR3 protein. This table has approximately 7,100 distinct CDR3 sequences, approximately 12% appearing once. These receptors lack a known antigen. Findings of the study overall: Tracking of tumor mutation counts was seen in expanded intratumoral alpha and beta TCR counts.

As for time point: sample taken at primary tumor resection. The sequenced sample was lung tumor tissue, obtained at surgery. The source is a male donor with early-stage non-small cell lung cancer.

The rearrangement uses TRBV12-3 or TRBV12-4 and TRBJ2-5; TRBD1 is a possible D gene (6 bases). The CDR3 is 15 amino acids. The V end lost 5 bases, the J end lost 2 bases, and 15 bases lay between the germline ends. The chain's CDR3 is CASSRGHRGQETQYF. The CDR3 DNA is TGTGCCAGCAGTCGGGGACATAGAGGGCAAGAGACCCAGTACTTC.

The CDR3 loop reads CSASPQSSGANVLTF. DNA for the CDR3: TGCAGTGCTAGCCCCCAGAGCTCTGGGGCCAACGTCCTGACTTTC. The chain combines TRBV20-1 with TRBJ2-6, with no clear D. Germline CDR1 DFQATT, CDR2 SNEGSKA (reference sequence). V gave up 3 bases and J gave up 0 bases, with 9 bases separating them. The CDR3 is 15 residues long.

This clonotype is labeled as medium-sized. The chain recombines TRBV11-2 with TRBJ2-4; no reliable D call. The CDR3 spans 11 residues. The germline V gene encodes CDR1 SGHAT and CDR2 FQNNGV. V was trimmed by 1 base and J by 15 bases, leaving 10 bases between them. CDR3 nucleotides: TGTGCCAGCAGCTTAGGGGCTAGTGCGTACTTC. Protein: CASSLGASAYF. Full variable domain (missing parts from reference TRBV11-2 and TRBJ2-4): EAGVAQSPRYKIIEKRQSVAFWCNPISGHATLYWYQQILGQGPKLLIQFQNNGVVDDSQLPKDRFSAERLKGVDSTLKIQPAKLEDSAVYLCASSLGASAYFGAGTRLSVL.

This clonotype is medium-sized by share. CDR3 protein: CASSLSSTTSYGYTF. The CDR3 region has the DNA TGTGCCAGCAGCTTGTCTTCCACGACATCCTATGGCTACACCTTC. The rearrangement links TRBV5-4 to TRBJ1-2; no reliable D call. CDR3 length: 15 amino acids. CDR1 and CDR2 from the germline V gene are SGHNT and YYREEE (reference sequence). The ends were cut back, 1 base at V and 4 bases at J, with 14 bases in the middle.

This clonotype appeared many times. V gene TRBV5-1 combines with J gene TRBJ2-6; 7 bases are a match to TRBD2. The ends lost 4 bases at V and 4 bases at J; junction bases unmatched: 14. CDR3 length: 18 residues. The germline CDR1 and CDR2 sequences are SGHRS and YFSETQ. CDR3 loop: CASSKTSEYSAGANVLTF. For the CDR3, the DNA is TGCGCCAGCAGCAAAACTAGCGAGTATTCCGCCGGGGCCAACGTCCTGACTTTC. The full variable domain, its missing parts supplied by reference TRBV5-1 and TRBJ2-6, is KAGVTQTPRYLIKTRGQQVTLSCSPISGHRSVSWYQQTPGQGLQFLFEYFSETQRNKGNFPGRFSGRQFSNSRSEMNVSTLELGDSALYLCASSKTSEYSAGANVLTFGAGSRLTVL.

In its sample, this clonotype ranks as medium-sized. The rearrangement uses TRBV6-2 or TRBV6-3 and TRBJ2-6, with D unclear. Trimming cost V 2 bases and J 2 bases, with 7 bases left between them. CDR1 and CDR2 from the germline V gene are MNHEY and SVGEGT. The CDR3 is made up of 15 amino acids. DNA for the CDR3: TGTGCCAGCAGTTACGTTGTCGCTGGGGCCAACGTCCTGACTTTC. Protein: CASSYVVAGANVLTF.

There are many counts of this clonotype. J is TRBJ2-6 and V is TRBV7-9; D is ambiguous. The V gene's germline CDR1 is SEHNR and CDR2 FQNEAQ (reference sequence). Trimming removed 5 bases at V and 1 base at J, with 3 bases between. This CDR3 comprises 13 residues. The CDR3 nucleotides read TGTGCCAGCAGCAAGTCTGGGGCCAACGTCCTGACTTTC. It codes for CASSKSGANVLTF.

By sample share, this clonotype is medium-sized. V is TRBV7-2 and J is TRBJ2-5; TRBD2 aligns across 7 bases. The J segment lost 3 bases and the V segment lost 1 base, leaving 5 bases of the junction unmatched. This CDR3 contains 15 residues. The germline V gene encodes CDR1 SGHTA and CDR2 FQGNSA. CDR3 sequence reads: CASSLGLATKETQYF. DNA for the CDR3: TGTGCCAGCAGCTTAGGACTAGCAACTAAAGAGACCCAGTACTTC.

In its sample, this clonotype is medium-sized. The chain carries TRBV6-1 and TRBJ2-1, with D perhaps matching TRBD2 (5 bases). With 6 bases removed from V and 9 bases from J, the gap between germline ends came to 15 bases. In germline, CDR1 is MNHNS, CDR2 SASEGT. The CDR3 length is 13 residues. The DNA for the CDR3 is TGTGCCAGCAGCCTGGAAGCTGGAGGTGAGCAGTTCTTC. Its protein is CASSLEAGGEQFF.

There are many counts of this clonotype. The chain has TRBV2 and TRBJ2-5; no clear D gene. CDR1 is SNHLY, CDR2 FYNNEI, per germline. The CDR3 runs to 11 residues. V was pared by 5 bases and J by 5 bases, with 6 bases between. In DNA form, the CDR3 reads TGTGCCAGCAGTTCGGTCGAGACCCAGTACTTC. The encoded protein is CASSSVETQYF.

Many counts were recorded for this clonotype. CDR3 in amino acids: CSARDLGNSPGHEQFF. CDR3 nucleotides: TGCAGTGCTAGAGACCTCGGTAACTCGCCGGGGCATGAGCAGTTCTTC. This chain uses TRBV20-1 with TRBJ2-1; either TRBD1 or TRBD2 may fit D (5 bases each). Trimming shortened V by 0 bases and J by 8 bases, and 20 bases separated the two germline ends. The germline V gene has CDR1 DFQATT and CDR2 SNEGSKA (reference sequence). This CDR3 has 16 residues.

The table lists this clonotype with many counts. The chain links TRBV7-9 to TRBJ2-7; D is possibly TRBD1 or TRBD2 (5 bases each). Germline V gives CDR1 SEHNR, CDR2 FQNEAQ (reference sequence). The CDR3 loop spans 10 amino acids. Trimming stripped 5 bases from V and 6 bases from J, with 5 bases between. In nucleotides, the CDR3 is TGTGCCAGCAGCGGGGGCGAGCAGTACTTC. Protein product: CASSGGEQYF.

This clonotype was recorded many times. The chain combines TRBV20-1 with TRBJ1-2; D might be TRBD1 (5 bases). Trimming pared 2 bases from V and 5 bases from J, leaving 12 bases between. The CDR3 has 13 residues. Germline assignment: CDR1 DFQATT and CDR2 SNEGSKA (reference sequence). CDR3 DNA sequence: TGCAGTGCTAGAAAAGGGGTTAATTATGGCTACACCTTC. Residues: CSARKGVNYGYTF.

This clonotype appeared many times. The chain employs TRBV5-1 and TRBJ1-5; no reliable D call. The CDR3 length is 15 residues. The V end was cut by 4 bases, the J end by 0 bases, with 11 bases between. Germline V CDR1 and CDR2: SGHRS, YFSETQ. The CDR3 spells CASSPNGDSNQPQHF. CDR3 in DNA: TGCGCCAGCAGCCCGAACGGAGATAGCAATCAGCCCCAGCATTTT.

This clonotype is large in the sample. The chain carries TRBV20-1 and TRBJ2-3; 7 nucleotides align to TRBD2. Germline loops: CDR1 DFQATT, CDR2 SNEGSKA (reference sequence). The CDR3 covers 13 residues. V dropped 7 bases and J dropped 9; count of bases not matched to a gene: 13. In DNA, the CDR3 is TGCAGTGAGAGACTAGCACCTGGTCAGACGCAGTATTTT. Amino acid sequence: CSERLAPGQTQYF.

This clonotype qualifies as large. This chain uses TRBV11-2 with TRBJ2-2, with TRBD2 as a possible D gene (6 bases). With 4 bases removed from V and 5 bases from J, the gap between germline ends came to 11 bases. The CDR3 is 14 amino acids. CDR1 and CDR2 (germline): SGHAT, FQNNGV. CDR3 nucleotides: TGTGCCAGCAGCTGGCGGGACTTGACCGGGGAGCTGTTTTTT. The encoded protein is CASSWRDLTGELFF. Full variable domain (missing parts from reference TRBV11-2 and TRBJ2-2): EAGVAQSPRYKIIEKRQSVAFWCNPISGHATLYWYQQILGQGPKLLIQFQNNGVVDDSQLPKDRFSAERLKGVDSTLKIQPAKLEDSAVYLCASSWRDLTGELFFGEGSRLTVL.

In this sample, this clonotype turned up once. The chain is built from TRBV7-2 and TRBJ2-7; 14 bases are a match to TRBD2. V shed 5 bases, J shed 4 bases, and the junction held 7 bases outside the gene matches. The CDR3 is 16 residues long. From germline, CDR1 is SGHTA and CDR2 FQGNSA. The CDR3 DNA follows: TGTGCCAGCAGCATAACGGGGACTAGCGGGAGTTACGAGCAGTACTTC. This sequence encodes CASSITGTSGSYEQYF.

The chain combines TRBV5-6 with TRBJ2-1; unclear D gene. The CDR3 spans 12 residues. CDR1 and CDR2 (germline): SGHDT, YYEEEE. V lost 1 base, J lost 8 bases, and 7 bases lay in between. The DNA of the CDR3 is TGTGCCAGCAGCTTGTTTCTCGATGAGCAGTTCTTC. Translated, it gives CASSLFLDEQFF.

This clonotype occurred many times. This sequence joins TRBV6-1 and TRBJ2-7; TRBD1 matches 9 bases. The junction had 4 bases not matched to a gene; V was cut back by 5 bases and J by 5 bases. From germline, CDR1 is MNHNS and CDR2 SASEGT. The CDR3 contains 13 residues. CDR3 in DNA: TGTGCCAGCAGTAGGACAGGGGTCCACGAGCAGTACTTC. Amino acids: CASSRTGVHEQYF.

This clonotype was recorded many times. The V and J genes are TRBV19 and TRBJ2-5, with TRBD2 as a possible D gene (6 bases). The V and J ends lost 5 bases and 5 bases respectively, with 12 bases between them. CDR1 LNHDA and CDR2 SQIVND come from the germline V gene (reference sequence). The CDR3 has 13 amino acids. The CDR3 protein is CASSPGLKETQYF. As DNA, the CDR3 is TGTGCCAGTAGTCCCGGACTAAAGGAGACCCAGTACTTC.